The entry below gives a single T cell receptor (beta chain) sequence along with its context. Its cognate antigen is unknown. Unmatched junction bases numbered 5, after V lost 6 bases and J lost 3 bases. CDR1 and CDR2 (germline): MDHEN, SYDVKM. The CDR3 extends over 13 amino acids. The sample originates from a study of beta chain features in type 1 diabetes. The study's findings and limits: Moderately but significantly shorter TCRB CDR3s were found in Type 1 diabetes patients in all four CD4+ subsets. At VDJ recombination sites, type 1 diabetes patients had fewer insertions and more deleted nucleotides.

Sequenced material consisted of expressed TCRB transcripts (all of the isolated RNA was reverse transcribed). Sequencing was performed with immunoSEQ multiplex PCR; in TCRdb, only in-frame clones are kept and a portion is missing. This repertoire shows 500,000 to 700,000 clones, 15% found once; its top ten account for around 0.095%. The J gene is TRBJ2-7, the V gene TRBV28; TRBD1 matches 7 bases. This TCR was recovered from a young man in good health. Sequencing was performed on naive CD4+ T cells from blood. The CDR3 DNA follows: TGTGCCAGCAGCCAGGGACAGCTCTACGAGCAGTACTTC. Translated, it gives CASSQGQLYEQYF. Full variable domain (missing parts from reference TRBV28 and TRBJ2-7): DVKVTQSSRYLVKRTGEKVFLECVQDMDHENMFWYRQDPGLGLRLIYFSYDVKMKEKGDIPEGYSVSREKKERFSLILESASTNQTSMYLCASSQGQLYEQYFGPGTRLTVT.